The 14 T cell receptor beta chains given below trace back to one sample, sequenced in a study of blood T cell repertoires in COVID-19. Measured with immunoSEQ multiplex PCR; TCRdb has only the in-frame clones, and not every one. The sample lists roughly 110,000 clones, 80% to 85% occurring once. Sequencing was done on a sample of peripheral blood. These receptors all come from a man aged 70-80 years with acute or convalescent COVID-19.

DNA for the CDR3: TGTGCCAGCAGTTTAGGGGCGGTGAACACTGAAGCTTTCTTT. This codes for CASSLGAVNTEAFF. The V call is TRBV28, the J call TRBJ1-1; a possible D gene is TRBD1 (5 bases). The CDR3 runs to 14 residues. V shed 2 bases and J shed 0 bases, with 7 bases lying between them. Germline lookup yields CDR1 MDHEN and CDR2 SYDVKM.

The rearrangement uses TRBV27 and TRBJ2-1; 12 bases fit TRBD2. V lost 6 bases to trimming and J lost 3 bases; unmatched junction nucleotides: 12. This CDR3 region has 18 residues. Germline lookup yields CDR1 MNHEY and CDR2 SMNVEV (reference sequence). The DNA of the CDR3 is TGTGCCAGCAGGAGGACTAGCGGGGCCCCCGGAATCTACAATGAGCAGTTCTTC. It is translated as CASRRTSGAPGIYNEQFF.

V gene TRBV5-4 combines with J gene TRBJ2-3; 11 nucleotides line up with TRBD2. Germline assignment: CDR1 SGHNT and CDR2 YYREEE (reference sequence). The CDR3 consists of 17 residues. V was clipped by 9 bases and J by 0 bases; unmatched bases: 12. The chain's CDR3 is CATELAGDPTSTDTQYF. CDR3 nucleotide sequence: TGTGCCACTGAACTAGCGGGGGACCCGACTAGCACAGATACGCAGTATTTT.

The sample holds a few counts of this clone. This sequence joins TRBV3-1 (or the pseudogene TRBV3-2) and TRBJ1-5; D unresolved. This CDR3 is built from 15 residues. Trimming cost V 0 bases and J 1 base, with 7 bases left between them. Germline CDR1 LGHDT, CDR2 YNNKEL (reference sequence). CDR3 coding DNA: TGTGCCAGCAGCCAAGATCTCCTAAGCAATCAGCCCCAGCATTTT. This gives the protein CASSQDLLSNQPQHF.

This rearrangement joins TRBV18 to TRBJ2-7; TRBD2 aligns across 7 bases. The CDR3 covers 12 residues. Germline V CDR1 and CDR2: KGHSH, LQKENI. The V and J ends lost 6 bases and 7 bases, in that order; junction bases with no gene match: 6. CDR3 loop: CASSTLGGEQYF. For the CDR3, the DNA is TGTGCCAGCTCGACACTGGGGGGGGAGCAGTACTTC.

This clone appeared a few times. The CDR3 sequence: CASRAPRGGGEGDNEQFF. The CDR3 DNA follows: TGTGCCAGTAGAGCGCCCAGAGGGGGGGGCGAAGGGGACAATGAGCAGTTCTTC. The V and J genes are TRBV19 and TRBJ2-1; D is possibly TRBD2 (7 bases). Germline V lookup: CDR1 LNHDA, CDR2 SQIVND (reference sequence). The CDR3 spans 18 residues. Trimming took 6 bases from V and 5 from J, leaving 26 bases between them.

The chain is built from TRBV5-1 and TRBJ1-4, with 7 positions matching TRBD1. The junction had 8 bases not matched to a gene; V was cut back by 4 bases and J by 5 bases. Germline V CDR1 and CDR2: SGHRS, YFSETQ. The CDR3 sequence is 15 residues long. CDR3 protein: CASSAQGIKNEKLFF. The CDR3 DNA sequence: TGCGCCAGCAGCGCACAGGGGATCAAGAATGAAAAACTGTTTTTT.

The chain couples TRBV24-1 to TRBJ1-2; D is possibly TRBD1 (5 bases). The CDR3 consists of 15 residues. V was cut by 2 bases and J by 5 bases, with 14 bases left in between. CDR1 is KGHDR and CDR2 is SFDVKD in the germline V gene. The CDR3 DNA follows: TGTGCCACCAGTGATTGGCGGGACGGGGGATATGGCTACACCTTC. Its translation is CATSDWRDGGYGYTF.

The chain recombines TRBV19 with TRBJ1-6; D uncertain. V shed 5 bases and J shed 7 bases, with 18 bases lying between them. CDR1 and CDR2 (germline): LNHDA, SQIVND (reference sequence). The CDR3 contains 16 residues. The DNA for the CDR3 is TGTGCCAGTAGTGCCCGGTCCAGTGCCGGGAATTCACCCCTCCACTTT. Translated, it gives CASSARSSAGNSPLHF.

The rearrangement joins TRBV5-1 to TRBJ1-4; 8 positions agree with TRBD1. V lost 4 bases, J lost 1 base, and 9 bases stayed unmatched. The germline CDR1 and CDR2 sequences are SGHRS and YFSETQ. The CDR3 contains 17 residues. The chain's CDR3 is CASSHAGGRETNEKLFF. CDR3 in DNA: TGCGCCAGCAGCCACGCAGGGGGCCGGGAAACTAATGAAAAACTGTTTTTT.

J is TRBJ2-7 and V is TRBV28, with D possibly matching TRBD1 (5 bases). V was shortened by 6 bases and J by 5 bases, with 23 bases between the two germline ends. Germline-derived CDR1 and CDR2 are MDHEN and SYDVKM. CDR3 length equals 16 residues. DNA of the CDR3: TGTGCCAGCAGCTTAGTAAAAGGACATTACCCCAACGAGCAGTACTTC. Translated, it gives CASSLVKGHYPNEQYF.

This rearrangement joins TRBV6-4 to TRBJ2-3, with a possible D match to TRBD2 (7 bases). Germline V CDR1 and CDR2: MRHNA, SNTAGT. This CDR3 is built from 15 residues. The V gene lost 3 bases and the J gene lost 0 bases, with 10 bases spanning the gap. The CDR3 bases are TGTGCCAGCAGTGAAGGGGGAGGGAGCACAGATACGCAGTATTTT. It codes for CASSEGGGSTDTQYF.

This chain connects TRBV27 to TRBJ2-7; the match to TRBD2 covers 12 bases. V was pared by 4 bases and J by 2 bases, with 6 bases of the junction left unmatched. CDR3 length equals 16 residues. Germline CDR1 and CDR2: MNHEY and SMNVEV (reference sequence). The CDR3 sequence: CASSSWTSGKAYEQYF. The CDR3, as DNA: TGTGCCAGCAGTTCCTGGACTAGCGGGAAGGCCTACGAGCAGTACTTC.

The rearrangement joins TRBV30 to TRBJ2-7; TRBD1 agrees at 8 bases. CDR1 and CDR2 (germline): GTSNPN, SVGIG (reference sequence). The CDR3 loop spans 15 amino acids. Trimming removed 3 bases from V and 5 bases from J; junction bases left unmatched: 12. In DNA, the CDR3 is TGTGCCTGGAGAGGGGCCGGGGCAGGGGGCAACGAGCAGTACTTC. Protein: CAWRGAGAGGNEQYF.